This T cell receptor (beta chain) was found in a study of STAT3 mutations in large granular lymphocyte leukemia. Study-wide findings and caveats: In T-cell large granular lymphocyte leukemia, about half of patients showed multiple immunodominant subclonotypes.

Comments on this clone: No antigen is known for it.

Repertoires were generated with immunoSEQ multiplex PCR, while TCRdb's copy carries only in-frame clones and drops some. Of 9,500 to 15,000 clones listed, approximately 80% are singletons. The CDR3 contains 12 residues. V lost 0 bases, J lost 9 bases, and 9 bases lay in between. Germline V gene data show CDR1 as SGHRS and CDR2 as YFSETQ. Sequencing used peripheral blood mononuclear cells. This rearrangement joins TRBV5-1 to TRBJ1-1; the D is unclear. The sequence was collected from a man between 60 and 70 years old with T-cell large granular lymphocyte leukemia. Some clones in this sample may be carry-over from other donors' samples. The CDR3, as DNA: TGCGCCAGCAGCTTGGAAGAGAACAAAGCTTTCTTT. It specifies CASSLEENKAFF.